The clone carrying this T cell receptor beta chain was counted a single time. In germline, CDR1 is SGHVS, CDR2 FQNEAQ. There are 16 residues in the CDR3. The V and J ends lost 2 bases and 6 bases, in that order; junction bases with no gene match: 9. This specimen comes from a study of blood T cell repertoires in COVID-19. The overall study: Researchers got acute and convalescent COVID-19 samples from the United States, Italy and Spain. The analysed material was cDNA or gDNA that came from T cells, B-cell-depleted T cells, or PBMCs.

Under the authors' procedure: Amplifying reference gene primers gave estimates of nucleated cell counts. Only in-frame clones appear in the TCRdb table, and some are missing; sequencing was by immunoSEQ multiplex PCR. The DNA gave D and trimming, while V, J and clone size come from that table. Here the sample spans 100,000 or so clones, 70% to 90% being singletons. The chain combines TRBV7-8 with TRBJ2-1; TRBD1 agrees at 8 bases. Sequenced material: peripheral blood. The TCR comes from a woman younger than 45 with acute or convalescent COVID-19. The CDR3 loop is CASSLPRTGTSNEQFF. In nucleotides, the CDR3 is TGTGCCAGCAGCTTACCAAGGACAGGGACGAGCAATGAGCAGTTCTTC.